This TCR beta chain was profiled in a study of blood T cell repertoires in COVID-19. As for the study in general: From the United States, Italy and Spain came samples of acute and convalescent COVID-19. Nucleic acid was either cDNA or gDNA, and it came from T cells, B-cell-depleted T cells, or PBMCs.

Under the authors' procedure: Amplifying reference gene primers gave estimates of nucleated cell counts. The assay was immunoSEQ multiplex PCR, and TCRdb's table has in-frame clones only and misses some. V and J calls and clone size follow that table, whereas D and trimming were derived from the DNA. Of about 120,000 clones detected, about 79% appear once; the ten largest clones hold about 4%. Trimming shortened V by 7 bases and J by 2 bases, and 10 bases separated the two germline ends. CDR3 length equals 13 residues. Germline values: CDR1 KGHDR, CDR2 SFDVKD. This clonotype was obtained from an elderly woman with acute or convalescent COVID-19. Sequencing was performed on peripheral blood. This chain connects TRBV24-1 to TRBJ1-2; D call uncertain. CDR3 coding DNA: TGTGCCACCAGCGAGGGAACAAACTATGGCTACACCTTC. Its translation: CATSEGTNYGYTF.